This T cell receptor (beta chain) was observed in a study of blood T cells in healthy people across ages. Study findings and constraints: Greater diversity and more naive CD4+ cells were seen in long-lived donors than in aged donors.

Isolation of PBMCs gave at least 7 million cells per sample. A second PCR, run for roughly 7 to 12 cycles, used a sample-barcoded 5' primer plus a J-beta primer mix. Every cDNA molecule carried a tag from a template-switch adaptor bearing 12 random nucleotides. Each of the samples gave a minimum of 2.5 million paired-end reads that contained CDR3. TCRdb re-derived calls from the 5' RACE reads in MiXCR, one entry per CDR3 protein. The sample carries hundreds of thousands of distinct CDR3 sequences, more than 45% recorded once. This clonotype appeared a few times. Its antigen is still unknown. This TCR derives from a woman at least 80 years old in good health. The source material was blood.

The CDR3 is CASSLVFSSGYTF. CDR3 coding DNA: TGTGCCAGCAGTTTAGTCTTTTCCAGTGGCTACACCTTC. The chain is built from TRBV12-3 or TRBV12-4 and TRBJ1-2; D not resolved. Trimming removed 1 base at V and 7 bases at J, with 10 bases between. CDR3 length equals 13 residues.